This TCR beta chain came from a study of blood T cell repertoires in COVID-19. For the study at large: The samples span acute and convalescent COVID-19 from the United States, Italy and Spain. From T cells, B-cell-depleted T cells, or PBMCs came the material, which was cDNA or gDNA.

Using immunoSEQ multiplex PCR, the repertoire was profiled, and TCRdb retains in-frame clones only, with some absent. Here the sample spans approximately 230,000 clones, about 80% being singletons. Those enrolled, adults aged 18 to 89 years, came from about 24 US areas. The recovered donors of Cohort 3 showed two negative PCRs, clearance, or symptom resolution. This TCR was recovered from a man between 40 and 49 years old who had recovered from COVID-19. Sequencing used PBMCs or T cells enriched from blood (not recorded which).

CDR3 protein: CAITPTSVSEQYF. The DNA of the CDR3 is TGTGCCATCACCCCTACTAGCGTCAGCGAGCAGTACTTC. The chain couples TRBV10-3 to TRBJ2-7; 7 bases match TRBD2. Germline V gives CDR1 ENHRY, CDR2 SYGVKD. Trimming at V came to 7 bases and at J to 6 bases, leaving 9 bases not matched to a gene. The CDR3 is 13 residues long.